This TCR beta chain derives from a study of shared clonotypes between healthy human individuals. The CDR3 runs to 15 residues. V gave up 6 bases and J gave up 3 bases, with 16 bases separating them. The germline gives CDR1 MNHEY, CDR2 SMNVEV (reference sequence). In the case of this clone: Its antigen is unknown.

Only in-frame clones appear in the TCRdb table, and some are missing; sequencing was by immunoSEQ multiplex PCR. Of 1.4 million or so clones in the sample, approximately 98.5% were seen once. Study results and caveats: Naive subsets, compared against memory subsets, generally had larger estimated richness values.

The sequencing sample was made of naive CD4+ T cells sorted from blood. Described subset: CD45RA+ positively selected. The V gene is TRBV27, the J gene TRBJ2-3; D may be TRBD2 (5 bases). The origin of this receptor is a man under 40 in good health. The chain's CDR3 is CASRSFSGGTDTQYF. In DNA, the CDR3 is TGTGCCAGCAGATCCTTCTCCGGAGGAACAGATACGCAGTATTTT.